These 16 T cell receptor beta chains came from one sample sequenced in a study of OX40 agonist ivuxolimab in advanced cancers. Here immunoSEQ multiplex PCR was the method, and the copy in TCRdb shows in-frame clones only, minus some. The sample lists 75,000 or so clones; around four fifths were seen once. Material: CD4+ or CD8+ T cells sorted from blood, obtained in a trial of the OX40 agonist ivuxolimab. The source of these receptors is an adult with an advanced solid tumor such as melanoma, head and neck, liver or kidney cancer.

The chain employs TRBV27 and TRBJ1-1; D is uncertain. Germline-derived CDR1 and CDR2 are MNHEY and SMNVEV (reference sequence). The ends were cut back, 4 bases at V and 4 bases at J, with 10 bases in the middle. The CDR3 totals 13 residues. The CDR3 region is CASSSDLGTEAFF. The DNA of the CDR3 is TGTGCCAGCAGTTCGGACCTGGGCACTGAAGCTTTCTTT.

This clone came up once. The chain has TRBV5-1 and TRBJ2-3; TRBD1 matches at 10 bases. V shed 3 bases, J shed 3 bases, and the junction held 1 base outside the gene matches. The CDR3 consists of 14 residues. Germline loops: CDR1 SGHRS, CDR2 YFSETQ. The CDR3 nucleotides are TGCGCCAGCAGCTGGGACAGGGGTACAGATACGCAGTATTTT. Amino acids: CASSWDRGTDTQYF.

The rearrangement joins TRBV6-1 to TRBJ2-1; D is perhaps TRBD1 or TRBD2 (5 bases each). CDR3 size: 14 residues. Germline V lookup: CDR1 MNHNS, CDR2 SASEGT. V lost 3 bases and J lost 9, with 15 bases in between. Written as DNA, the CDR3 is TGTGCCAGCAGTGACGGGGCTCGAGGAGGTGAGCAGTTCTTC. It specifies CASSDGARGGEQFF.

The chain links TRBV5-1 to TRBJ1-6; 10 bases are a match to TRBD1. The V gene's germline CDR1 is SGHRS and CDR2 YFSETQ. This CDR3 contains 17 residues. V was clipped by 0 bases and J by 5 bases; unmatched bases: 5. The CDR3 bases are TGCGCCAGCAGCTTGGGGCCCGGGACAGGGGATAATTCACCCCTCCACTTT. Its translation: CASSLGPGTGDNSPLHF.

The rearrangement links TRBV11-3 to TRBJ2-7; D is undetermined. This CDR3 has 9 residues. Germline-derived CDR1 and CDR2 are SGHNT and YENEEA. Trimming left V 8 bases short and J 3 bases short, with 2 bases between. This CDR3 is CASLYEQYF. The DNA for the CDR3 is TGTGCCAGCCTCTACGAGCAGTACTTC. The variable domain in full, completed from reference TRBV11-3 and TRBJ2-7, reads EAGVVQSPRYKIIEKKQPVAFWCNPISGHNTLYWYLQNLGQGPELLIRYENEEAVDDSQLPKDRFSAERLKGVDSTLKIQPAELGDSAVYLCASLYEQYFGPGTRLTVT.

The J gene is TRBJ1-1, the V gene TRBV5-1; TRBD1 aligns across 11 bases. The CDR3 consists of 17 residues. The germline CDR1 and CDR2 sequences are SGHRS and YFSETQ. Trimming cost V 1 base and J 5 bases; bases outside gene matches: 10. CDR3 nucleotides: TGCGCCAGCAGCTTGAGAAGTCCGGGACAGGGGGGGACTGAAGCTTTCTTT. This translates into CASSLRSPGQGGTEAFF.

The table lists this clone with a count of one. V usage is TRBV11-3 and J usage is TRBJ2-2; D ambiguous. From germline, CDR1 is SGHNT and CDR2 YENEEA. The length of the CDR3 is 14 residues. Trimming removed 5 bases from V and 2 bases from J, with 9 bases in between. The CDR3 sequence: CASSPADNTGELFF. In nucleotides, the CDR3 is TGTGCCAGCAGCCCGGCGGACAACACCGGGGAGCTGTTTTTT. The full variable domain, with the rest looked up from reference TRBV11-3 and TRBJ2-2, is EAGVVQSPRYKIIEKKQPVAFWCNPISGHNTLYWYLQNLGQGPELLIRYENEEAVDDSQLPKDRFSAERLKGVDSTLKIQPAELGDSAVYLCASSPADNTGELFFGEGSRLTVL.

This rearrangement joins TRBV6-6 to TRBJ1-3; 7 bases line up with TRBD1. V dropped 6 bases and J dropped 1; count of bases not matched to a gene: 3. This CDR3 contains 14 residues. The germline CDR1 and CDR2 sequences are MNHNY and SVGAGI (reference sequence). The CDR3 region has the DNA TGTGCCAGCAGCTTGACAGGGTCTGGAAACACCATATATTTT. This gives the protein CASSLTGSGNTIYF.

The chain recombines TRBV19 with TRBJ2-7, with no clear D. CDR3 length: 13 amino acids. Germline V gives CDR1 LNHDA, CDR2 SQIVND (reference sequence). V shed 1 base and J shed 3 bases, with 7 bases lying between them. The CDR3 loop is CASSIGGNYEQYF. The CDR3 bases are TGTGCCAGTAGTATAGGAGGCAACTACGAGCAGTACTTC.

This clone has more than one count but fewer than ten. The CDR3 sequence: CAWSVPFTVSNQPQHF. The CDR3 region has the DNA TGTGCCTGGAGTGTACCATTTACAGTGAGCAATCAGCCCCAGCATTTT. This rearrangement joins TRBV30 to TRBJ1-5; D uncertain. CDR1 and CDR2 (germline): GTSNPN, SVGIG (reference sequence). V was clipped by 0 bases and J by 1 base, with 13 bases between them. CDR3 length equals 16 residues.

V usage is TRBV11-2 and J usage is TRBJ1-6; tentatively, D is TRBD1 (6 bases). V gave up 2 bases and J gave up 9 bases, with 14 bases separating them. The length of the CDR3 is 15 residues. Per the germline V gene, CDR1 is SGHAT and CDR2 is FQNNGV. The CDR3 DNA sequence: TGTGCCAGCAGCTTATCTCCAGGGGTTAGTTCACCCCTCCACTTT. Its protein product is CASSLSPGVSSPLHF.

The gene calls are TRBV5-1 and TRBJ2-7; the D gene is possibly TRBD2 (5 bases). The V gene's germline CDR1 is SGHRS and CDR2 YFSETQ. The CDR3 length is 13 residues. The V end lost 5 bases, the J end lost 2 bases, and 11 bases lay between the germline ends. The CDR3 nucleotides are TGCGCCAGCAGGAGGGATATCCCCTACGAGCAGTACTTC. Translation: CASRRDIPYEQYF.

This clone has only a few counts. The chain employs TRBV28 and TRBJ1-4; D is perhaps TRBD1 (5 bases). V lost 6 bases to trimming and J lost 3 bases, with 8 bases between them. The CDR3 length is 13 residues. Germline V gives CDR1 MDHEN, CDR2 SYDVKM. The CDR3 region has the DNA TGTGCCAGCAGGTGGGGCCCTAATGAAAAACTGTTTTTT. Protein: CASRWGPNEKLFF. Full variable domain (outside the CDR3, taken from reference TRBV28 and TRBJ1-4): DVKVTQSSRYLVKRTGEKVFLECVQDMDHENMFWYRQDPGLGLRLIYFSYDVKMKEKGDIPEGYSVSREKKERFSLILESASTNQTSMYLCASRWGPNEKLFFGSGTQLSVL.

The chain couples TRBV6-5 to TRBJ2-7; maybe TRBD2 (6 bases). Deletions cut 6 bases from V and 4 bases from J, with 19 bases between. From germline, CDR1 is MNHEY and CDR2 SVGAGI. The CDR3 spans 15 residues. The CDR3 nucleotides are TGTGCCAGCAGCGCCGGGACTCCAAGGGTATACGAGCAGTACTTC. Encoded protein: CASSAGTPRVYEQYF.

Of note for this clone: Other DNA sequences from this sample encode an identical CDR3 as well. The V call is TRBV2, the J call TRBJ2-3, with D unresolved. CDR3 length: 11 residues. With 6 bases removed from V and 3 bases from J, the gap between germline ends came to 4 bases. Germline CDR1 reads SNHLY; CDR2 reads FYNNEI. Written as DNA, the CDR3 is TGTGCCAGCAGCTATACAGATACGCAGTATTTT. Translation gives CASSYTDTQYF.

V is TRBV30 and J is TRBJ2-2; D remains ambiguous. V lost 0 bases and J lost 5, with 10 bases in between. The CDR3 spans 14 residues. Germline V gene data show CDR1 as GTSNPN and CDR2 as SVGIG (reference sequence). CDR3 residues: CAWSVVSSTGELFF. For the CDR3, the DNA is TGTGCCTGGAGTGTAGTGAGCAGTACCGGGGAGCTGTTTTTT.